Shown below are 20 T cell receptor beta chains from a single sample sequenced in a study of blood T cell repertoires in COVID-19. Repertoires were generated with immunoSEQ multiplex PCR, while TCRdb's copy carries only in-frame clones and drops some. The table has roughly 440,000 clones, 88% seen once. Source material: peripheral blood. The receptors derive from a woman in her forties or fifties with COVID-19, enrolled during active disease.

The chain uses TRBV5-4 and TRBJ2-3, with D tentatively TRBD2 (7 bases). Germline values: CDR1 SGHNT, CDR2 YYREEE (reference sequence). This CDR3 comprises 16 residues. Trimming stripped 4 bases from V and 0 bases from J, with 15 bases between. The CDR3 spells CASSQEGGVSTDTQYF. The CDR3 DNA reads as TGTGCCAGCAGCCAAGAAGGGGGGGTCAGCACAGATACGCAGTATTTT.

V and J are TRBV12-3 or TRBV12-4 and TRBJ2-5, with D tentatively TRBD1 (6 bases). The CDR3 spans 13 residues. V lost 1 base and J 3 bases, leaving 6 bases between the germline ends. CDR3 in amino acids: CASSLGTEETQYF. CDR3 sequence (DNA): TGTGCCAGCAGTTTAGGGACAGAAGAGACCCAGTACTTC.

The chain combines TRBV18 with TRBJ2-1, with D tentatively TRBD1 (5 bases). Trimming cost V 2 bases and J 7 bases, with 9 bases left between them. The germline gives CDR1 KGHSH, CDR2 LQKENI. The CDR3 is made up of 13 amino acids. The CDR3 here is CASSPGAANEQFF. The CDR3 nucleotides are TGTGCCAGCTCACCAGGGGCAGCTAATGAGCAGTTCTTC. The full variable domain, with the rest looked up from reference TRBV18 and TRBJ2-1, is NAGVMQNPRHLVRRRGQEARLRCSPMKGHSHVYWYRQLPEEGLKFMVYLQKENIIDESGMPKERFSAEFPKEGPSILRIQQVVRGDSAAYFCASSPGAANEQFFGPGTRLTVL.

This chain connects TRBV12-3 or TRBV12-4 to TRBJ2-7, with TRBD1 identical over 8 bases. V lost 4 bases and J lost 4; bases outside the gene matches: 3. The CDR3 has 13 amino acids. The CDR3 loop reads CASSSGTGYEQYF. DNA for the CDR3: TGTGCCAGCAGTTCCGGGACAGGATACGAGCAGTACTTC.

This chain connects TRBV5-1 to TRBJ2-7, with 10 bases matching TRBD2. The trim removed 3 bases at V and 1 base at J, leaving 7 bases unmatched. The length of the CDR3 is 16 residues. Per germline, CDR1 SGHRS and CDR2 YFSETQ. In nucleotides, the CDR3 is TGCGCCAGCAGCTCCTCATCTAGCGGGGGTTCCTACGAGCAGTACTTC. Translating gives CASSSSSSGGSYEQYF.

This clone was counted a single time. The chain uses TRBV6-6 and TRBJ2-7, with D possibly TRBD1 on 6 matching bases. Germline CDR1 reads MNHNY; CDR2 reads SVGAGI (reference sequence). V was cut by 6 bases and J by 7 bases, with 19 bases left in between. The CDR3 length is 14 residues. The CDR3 sequence: CASSFSRGSGEQYF. The CDR3 DNA follows: TGTGCCAGCAGCTTTTCCAGGGGATCCGGAGAGCAGTACTTC.

The rearrangement links TRBV7-2 to TRBJ2-1; the match to TRBD2 covers 13 bases. Looked up from germline, CDR1 is SGHTA and CDR2 is FQGNSA. The CDR3 length is 17 residues. Trimming at V came to 5 bases and at J to 5 bases, leaving 9 bases not matched to a gene. CDR3 sequence: CASSRYGLAGEHNEQFF. In DNA form, the CDR3 reads TGTGCCAGCAGCCGTTACGGACTAGCGGGGGAGCACAATGAGCAGTTCTTC.

The J gene is TRBJ2-7, the V gene TRBV6-5, with TRBD1 matching over 7 bases. The germline gives CDR1 MNHEY, CDR2 SVGAGI. V trimming: 4 bases; J trimming: 9 bases; junction bases outside the gene matches: 9. The CDR3 spans 13 residues. The CDR3 protein is CASSSTRQGRQYF. CDR3 DNA: TGTGCCAGCAGTTCCACCCGACAGGGAAGGCAGTACTTC.

The chain employs TRBV6-5 and TRBJ1-1; TRBD1 is a possible D gene (5 bases). CDR3 size: 14 residues. Between the trimmed V and J ends, which lost 10 bases and 10 bases, there was a span of 25 bases. From germline, CDR1 is MNHEY and CDR2 SVGAGI. CDR3 loop: CATLGLGGKGLAFF. The CDR3 DNA reads as TGTGCCACCTTGGGCCTGGGGGGGAAGGGGTTAGCTTTCTTT.

The chain couples TRBV7-6 to TRBJ2-7, with 12 bases matching TRBD1. The V gene's germline CDR1 is SGHVS and CDR2 FNYEAQ. With 5 bases clipped from V and 7 bases from J, the junction kept 15 bases outside the gene matches. The CDR3 is made up of 17 amino acids. CDR3 coding DNA: TGTGCCAGCAGCGCGGGACAGGGGGCATTGGGGCGAGGGGAGCAGTACTTC. Its translation is CASSAGQGALGRGEQYF.

V is TRBV5-6 and J is TRBJ2-7; no reliable D call. Germline loops: CDR1 SGHDT, CDR2 YYEEEE. The CDR3 length is 17 residues. The V end lost 2 bases, the J end lost 3 bases, and 21 bases lay between the germline ends. This CDR3 is CASSLASRPAFYYEQYF. CDR3 in DNA: TGTGCCAGCAGCTTAGCGTCGCGACCCGCGTTTTACTACGAGCAGTACTTC.

The V call is TRBV10-3, the J call TRBJ1-3; 7 nucleotides align to TRBD1. V gave up 3 bases and J gave up 2 bases; unmatched junction bases: 16. CDR1 and CDR2 (germline): ENHRY, SYGVKD. This CDR3 has 19 amino acids. The CDR3, as DNA: TGTGCCATCAGTGACGGACAGGTGATATCTCTGGGGACTGGAAACACCATATATTTT. Translating gives CAISDGQVISLGTGNTIYF.

This clone showed up just once. The chain couples TRBV28 to TRBJ2-7, with 9 nucleotides matching TRBD2. CDR1 MDHEN and CDR2 SYDVKM come from the germline V gene. This CDR3 spans 14 amino acids. After removal of 2 bases from V and 5 bases from J, the junction contained 4 bases not matched to a gene. This CDR3 is CASSLAGGPHEQYF. The CDR3 DNA follows: TGTGCCAGCAGTTTAGCGGGGGGGCCCCACGAGCAGTACTTC.

V gene TRBV29-1 combines with J gene TRBJ1-2; no clear D. The CDR3 is 15 residues long. Trimming took 6 bases from V and 1 from J, leaving 18 bases between them. The V gene's germline CDR1 is SQVTM and CDR2 ANQGSEA. The CDR3 protein is CSVPRGWAVNYGYTF. CDR3 in DNA: TGCAGCGTCCCGCGAGGGTGGGCAGTTAACTATGGCTACACCTTC.

This rearrangement joins TRBV11-2 to TRBJ2-1; D may be TRBD2 (6 bases). The V end lost 1 base, the J end lost 7 bases, and 8 bases lay between the germline ends. Looked up from germline, CDR1 is SGHAT and CDR2 is FQNNGV. The CDR3 has 13 amino acids. CDR3 DNA: TGTGCCAGCAGCTTAGTTGGGGGGAATGAGCAGTTCTTC. As protein: CASSLVGGNEQFF.

V usage is TRBV29-1 and J usage is TRBJ1-3; TRBD1 aligns across 9 bases. Trimming at V came to 4 bases and at J to 0 bases, leaving 10 bases not matched to a gene. Germline V gene sequence: CDR1 SQVTM, CDR2 ANQGSEA. The CDR3 is 17 amino acids. The CDR3 sequence is CSVVGDREGNSGNTIYF. For the CDR3, the DNA is TGCAGCGTTGTAGGGGACAGGGAGGGCAACTCTGGAAACACCATATATTTT.

There are a few counts of this clone. This chain connects TRBV6-1 to TRBJ1-5; D unclear. The CDR3 loop spans 14 amino acids. V lost 6 bases and J lost 6, with 15 bases in between. Germline values: CDR1 MNHNS, CDR2 SASEGT. The CDR3 region has the DNA TGTGCCAGCAGCCTCCGGGGAACCGGTCAGCCCCAGCATTTT. This codes for CASSLRGTGQPQHF.

V gene TRBV6-1 combines with J gene TRBJ2-1; 7 positions agree with TRBD1. With 1 base clipped from V and 12 bases from J, the junction kept 6 bases outside the gene matches. CDR1 MNHNS and CDR2 SASEGT come from the germline V gene. This CDR3 is 13 amino acids long. DNA for the CDR3: TGTGCCAGCAGTGAAGGCAGGGGGTTGGGGCAGTTCTTC. It yields the protein CASSEGRGLGQFF.

The J gene is TRBJ2-3, the V gene TRBV2, with 11 bases that match TRBD2. The CDR3 contains 12 residues. In germline, CDR1 is SNHLY, CDR2 FYNNEI. The ends lost 5 bases at V and 14 bases at J; junction bases unmatched: 6. The CDR3 sequence is CASSPRLAGWYF. CDR3 nucleotide sequence: TGTGCCAGCAGTCCTAGACTAGCGGGGTGGTATTTT.

The rearrangement links TRBV6-5 to TRBJ1-1; TRBD1 aligns across 7 bases. Trimming at V came to 3 bases and at J to 4 bases, leaving 5 bases not matched to a gene. The CDR3 totals 14 residues. CDR1 and CDR2 from the germline V gene are MNHEY and SVGAGI. The CDR3 DNA reads TGTGCCAGCAGTTATCGACAGGGTGTCACTGAAGCTTTCTTT. It yields the protein CASSYRQGVTEAFF.